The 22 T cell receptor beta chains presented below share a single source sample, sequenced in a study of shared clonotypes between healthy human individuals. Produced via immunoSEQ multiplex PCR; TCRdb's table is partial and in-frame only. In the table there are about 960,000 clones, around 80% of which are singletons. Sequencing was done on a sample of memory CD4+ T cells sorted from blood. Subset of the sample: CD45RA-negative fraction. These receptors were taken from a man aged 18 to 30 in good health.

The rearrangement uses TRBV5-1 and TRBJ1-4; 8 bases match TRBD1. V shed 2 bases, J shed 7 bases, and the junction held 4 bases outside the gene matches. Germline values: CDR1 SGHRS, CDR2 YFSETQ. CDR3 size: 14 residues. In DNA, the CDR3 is TGCGCCAGCAGCTTTCAGGGGGCGCGTGAAAAACTGTTTTTT. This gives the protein CASSFQGAREKLFF.

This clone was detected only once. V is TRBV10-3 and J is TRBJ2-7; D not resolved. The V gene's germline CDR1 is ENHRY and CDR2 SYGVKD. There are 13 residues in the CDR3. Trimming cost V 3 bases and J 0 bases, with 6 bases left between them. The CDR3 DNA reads TGTGCCATCAGTGACCTAAGCTCCTACGAGCAGTACTTC. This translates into CAISDLSSYEQYF.

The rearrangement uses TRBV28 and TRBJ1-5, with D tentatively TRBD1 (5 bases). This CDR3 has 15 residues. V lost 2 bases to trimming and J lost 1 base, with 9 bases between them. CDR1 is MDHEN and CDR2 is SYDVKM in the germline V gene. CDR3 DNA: TGTGCCAGCAGTTTAAGAGGGGTGAGCAATCAGCCCCAGCATTTT. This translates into CASSLRGVSNQPQHF.

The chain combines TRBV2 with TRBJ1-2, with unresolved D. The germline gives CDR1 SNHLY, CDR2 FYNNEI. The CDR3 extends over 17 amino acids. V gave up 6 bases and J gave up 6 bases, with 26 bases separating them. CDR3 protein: CASSPPVKTAKKNGYTF. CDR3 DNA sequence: TGTGCCAGCAGCCCCCCTGTTAAAACAGCAAAAAAGAATGGCTACACCTTC.

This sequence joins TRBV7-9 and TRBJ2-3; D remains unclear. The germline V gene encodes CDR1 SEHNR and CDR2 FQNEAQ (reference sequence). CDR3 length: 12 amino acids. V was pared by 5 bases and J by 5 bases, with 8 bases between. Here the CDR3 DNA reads TGTGCCAGCAGCCCTAAGTTAGATACGCAGTATTTT. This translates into CASSPKLDTQYF.

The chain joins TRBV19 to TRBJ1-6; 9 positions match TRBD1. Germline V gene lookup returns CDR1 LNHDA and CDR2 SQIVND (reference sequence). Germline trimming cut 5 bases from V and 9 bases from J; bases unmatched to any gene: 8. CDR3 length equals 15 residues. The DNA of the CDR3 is TGTGCCAGTAGTTCGTGGGGACAGGGTGGTTCACCCCTCCACTTT. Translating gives CASSSWGQGGSPLHF.

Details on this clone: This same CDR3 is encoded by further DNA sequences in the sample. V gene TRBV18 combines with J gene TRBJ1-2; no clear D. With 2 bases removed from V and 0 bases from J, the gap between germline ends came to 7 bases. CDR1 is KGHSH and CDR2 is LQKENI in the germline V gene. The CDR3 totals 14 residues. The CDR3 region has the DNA TGTGCCAGCTCACCAGGGCAGGCTAACTATGGCTACACCTTC. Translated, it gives CASSPGQANYGYTF.

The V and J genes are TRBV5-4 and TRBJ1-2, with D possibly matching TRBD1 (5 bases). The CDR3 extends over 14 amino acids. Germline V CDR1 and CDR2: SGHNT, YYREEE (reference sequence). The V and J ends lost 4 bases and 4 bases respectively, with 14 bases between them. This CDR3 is CASSPEGRAYGYTF. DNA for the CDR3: TGTGCCAGCAGCCCCGAGGGCAGGGCCTATGGCTACACCTTC. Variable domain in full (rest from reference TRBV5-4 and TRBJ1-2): ETGVTQSPTHLIKTRGQQVTLRCSSQSGHNTVSWYQQALGQGPQFIFQYYREEENGRGNFPPRFSGLQFPNYSSELNVNALELDDSALYLCASSPEGRAYGYTFGSGTRLTVV.

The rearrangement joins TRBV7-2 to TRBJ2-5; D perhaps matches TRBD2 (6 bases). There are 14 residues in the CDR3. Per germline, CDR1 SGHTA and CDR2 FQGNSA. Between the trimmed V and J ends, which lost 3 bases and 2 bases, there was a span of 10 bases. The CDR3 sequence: CASSFRLGQETQYF. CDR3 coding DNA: TGTGCCAGCAGCTTCCGACTAGGTCAAGAGACCCAGTACTTC.

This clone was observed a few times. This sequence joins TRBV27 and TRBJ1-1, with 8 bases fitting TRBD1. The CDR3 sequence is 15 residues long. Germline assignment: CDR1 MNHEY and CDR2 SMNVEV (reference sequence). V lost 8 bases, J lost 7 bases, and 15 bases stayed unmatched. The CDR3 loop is CASLNRQGKKSEAFF. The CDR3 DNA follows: TGTGCCAGCTTAAACCGACAGGGGAAAAAGAGTGAAGCTTTCTTT.

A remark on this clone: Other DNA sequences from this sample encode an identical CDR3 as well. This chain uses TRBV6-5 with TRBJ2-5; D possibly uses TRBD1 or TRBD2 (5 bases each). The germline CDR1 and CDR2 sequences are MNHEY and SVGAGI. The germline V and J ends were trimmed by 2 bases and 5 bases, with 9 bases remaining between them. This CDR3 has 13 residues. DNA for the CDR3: TGTGCCAGCAGTTACCCAGGGACGGAGACCCAGTACTTC. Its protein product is CASSYPGTETQYF.

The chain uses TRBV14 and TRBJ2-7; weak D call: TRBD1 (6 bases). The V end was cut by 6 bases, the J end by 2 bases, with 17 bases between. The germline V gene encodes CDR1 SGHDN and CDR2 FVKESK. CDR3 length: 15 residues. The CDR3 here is CASSVSGGQTYEQYF. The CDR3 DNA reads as TGTGCCAGCAGTGTCAGTGGGGGACAAACCTACGAGCAGTACTTC.

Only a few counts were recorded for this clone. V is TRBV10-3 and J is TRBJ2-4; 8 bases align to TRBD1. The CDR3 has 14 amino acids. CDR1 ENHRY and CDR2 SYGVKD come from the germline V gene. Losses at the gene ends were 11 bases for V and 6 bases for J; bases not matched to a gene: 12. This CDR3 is CASRQGGQGNIQYF. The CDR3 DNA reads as TGTGCCTCCCGTCAGGGAGGACAGGGAAACATTCAGTACTTC.

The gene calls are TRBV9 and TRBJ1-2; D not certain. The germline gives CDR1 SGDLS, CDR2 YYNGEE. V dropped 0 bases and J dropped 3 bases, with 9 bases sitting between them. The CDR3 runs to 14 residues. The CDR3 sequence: CASSVASRDYGYTF. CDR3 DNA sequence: TGTGCCAGCAGCGTAGCTTCCCGGGACTATGGCTACACCTTC.

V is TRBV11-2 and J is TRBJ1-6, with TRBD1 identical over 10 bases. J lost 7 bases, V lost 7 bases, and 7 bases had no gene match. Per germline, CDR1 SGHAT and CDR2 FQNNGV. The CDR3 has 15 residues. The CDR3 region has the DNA TGTGCCAGCAACGTGGACAGGGGGATCAATTCACCCCTCCACTTT. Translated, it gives CASNVDRGINSPLHF.

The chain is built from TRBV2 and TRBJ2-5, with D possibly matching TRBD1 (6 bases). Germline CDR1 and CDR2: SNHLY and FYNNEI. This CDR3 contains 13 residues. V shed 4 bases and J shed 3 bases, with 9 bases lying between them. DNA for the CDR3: TGTGCCAGCAGTGTCAACAGGGAAGAGACCCAGTACTTC. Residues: CASSVNREETQYF.

The CDR3 DNA reads as TGTGCCAGCAGTGATCCCGGGATCAAACCAAATGAGCAGTTCTTC. As protein: CASSDPGIKPNEQFF. V is TRBV6-1 and J is TRBJ2-1, with D tentatively TRBD2 (5 bases). The V end lost 3 bases, the J end lost 7 bases, and 16 bases lay between the germline ends. The germline gives CDR1 MNHNS, CDR2 SASEGT. This CDR3 comprises 15 residues.

CDR3 nucleotides: TGTGCCAGCGCCCAAGGAGGGGGGAATGAAAAACTGTTTTTT. This sequence encodes CASAQGGGNEKLFF. This chain connects TRBV5-4 to TRBJ1-4; a weak D match, TRBD1 (6 bases). The CDR3 length is 14 residues. The germline V gene encodes CDR1 SGHNT and CDR2 YYREEE (reference sequence). The V end was cut by 7 bases, the J end by 5 bases, with 15 bases between.

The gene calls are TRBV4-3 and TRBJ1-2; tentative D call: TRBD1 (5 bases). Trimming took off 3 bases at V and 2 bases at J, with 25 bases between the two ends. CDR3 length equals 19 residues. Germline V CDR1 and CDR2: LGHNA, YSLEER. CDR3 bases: TGCGCCAGCAGCCACGACCTCGTCTCGGGGACGAGAGCAAACTATGGCTACACCTTC. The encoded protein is CASSHDLVSGTRANYGYTF.

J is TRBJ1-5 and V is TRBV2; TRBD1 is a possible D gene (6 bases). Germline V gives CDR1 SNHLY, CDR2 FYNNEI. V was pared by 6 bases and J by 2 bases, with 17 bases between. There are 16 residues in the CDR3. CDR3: CASSLQGRGGNQPQHF. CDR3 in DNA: TGTGCCAGCAGCCTACAGGGCCGGGGTGGCAATCAGCCCCAGCATTTT.

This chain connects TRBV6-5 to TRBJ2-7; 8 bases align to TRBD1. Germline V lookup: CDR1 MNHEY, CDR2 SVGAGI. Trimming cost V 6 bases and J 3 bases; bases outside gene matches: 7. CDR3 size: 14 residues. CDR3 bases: TGTGCCAGCAGCGCCGGGACAGGTATCTACGAGCAGTACTTC. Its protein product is CASSAGTGIYEQYF.

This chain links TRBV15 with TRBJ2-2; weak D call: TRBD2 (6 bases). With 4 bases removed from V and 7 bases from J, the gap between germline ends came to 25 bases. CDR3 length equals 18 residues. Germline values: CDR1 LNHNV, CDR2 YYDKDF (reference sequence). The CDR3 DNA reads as TGTGCCACCAGCACCTATTCGGGCCGGGACTTTTACATCGGGGAGCTGTTTTTT. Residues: CATSTYSGRDFYIGELFF.